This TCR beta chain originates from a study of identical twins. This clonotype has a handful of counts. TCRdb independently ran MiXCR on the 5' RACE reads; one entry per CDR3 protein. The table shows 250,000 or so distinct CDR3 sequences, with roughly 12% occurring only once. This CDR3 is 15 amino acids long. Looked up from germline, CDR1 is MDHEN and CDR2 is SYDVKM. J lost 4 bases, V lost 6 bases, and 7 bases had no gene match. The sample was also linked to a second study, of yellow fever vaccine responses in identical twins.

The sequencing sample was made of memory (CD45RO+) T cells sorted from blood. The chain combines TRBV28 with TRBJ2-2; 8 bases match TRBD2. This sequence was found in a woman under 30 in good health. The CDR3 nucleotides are TGTGCCAGCAGGGGCCGGGGGGGGCTCACCGGGGAGCTGTTTTTT. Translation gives CASRGRGGLTGELFF.